Shown below are 5 T cell receptor beta chains from a single sample sequenced in a study of shared clonotypes between healthy human individuals. Positively selected for CCR7, the CD45RO-negative cells used as naive CD8 cells excluded terminally differentiated effector memory CD45RA+ cells. Generated by immunoSEQ multiplex PCR, the TCRdb table keeps only in-frame clones and is missing some. Here the sample spans about 2.2 million clones, about 93% being singletons. Sequenced material: naive CD8+ T cells from PBMCs. The receptors stem from a man between 18 and 29 years old in good health. Some clones in this sample may be carry-over from other donors' samples.

This clone has only one observation. Other DNA sequences in the same sample also yield this CDR3. This chain links TRBV7-2 with TRBJ2-7; D might be TRBD2 (6 bases). This CDR3 has 12 amino acids. CDR1 is SGHTA and CDR2 is FQGNSA in the germline V gene. Trimming took 3 bases from V and 3 from J, leaving 6 bases between them. CDR3 amino acids: CASSFGSYEQYF. The CDR3 coding sequence is TGTGCCAGCAGCTTCGGGAGCTACGAGCAGTACTTC.

The V call is TRBV19, the J call TRBJ2-1, with D unclear. The CDR3 extends over 12 amino acids. Between the trimmed V and J ends, which lost 5 bases and 3 bases, there was a span of 5 bases. Germline-derived CDR1 and CDR2 are LNHDA and SQIVND (reference sequence). CDR3 residues: CASSPDYNEQFF. The CDR3 DNA reads as TGTGCCAGTAGTCCCGACTACAATGAGCAGTTCTTC.

The chain joins TRBV7-9 to TRBJ1-5; D is undetermined. The V end lost 0 bases, the J end lost 5 bases, and 8 bases lay between the germline ends. CDR3 length: 14 amino acids. The germline CDR1 and CDR2 sequences are SEHNR and FQNEAQ (reference sequence). The CDR3 DNA follows: TGTGCCAGCAGCTTAGCTGGACTGGATCAGCCCCAGCATTTT. This encodes CASSLAGLDQPQHF. The whole variable domain, filled in from reference TRBV7-9 and TRBJ1-5, reads DTGVSQNPRHKITKRGQNVTFRCDPISEHNRLYWYRQTLGQGPEFLTYFQNEAQLEKSRLLSDRFSAERPKGSFSTLEIQRTEQGDSAMYLCASSLAGLDQPQHFGDGTRLSIL.

The rearrangement links TRBV7-6 to TRBJ1-2; maybe TRBD1 (5 bases). Germline V gene data show CDR1 as SGHVS and CDR2 as FNYEAQ. The CDR3 covers 15 residues. V lost 2 bases, J lost 1 base, and 11 bases lay in between. CDR3: CASSLRPGSNYGYTF. Written as DNA, the CDR3 is TGTGCCAGCAGCTTAAGGCCAGGGAGTAACTATGGCTACACCTTC.

This sequence joins TRBV5-1 and TRBJ2-2, with TRBD2 as a possible D gene (6 bases). The CDR3 runs to 17 residues. With 3 bases removed from V and 6 bases from J, the gap between germline ends came to 21 bases. Per germline, CDR1 SGHRS and CDR2 YFSETQ. This chain's CDR3 is CASSSAGEDGSSGELFF. CDR3 sequence (DNA): TGCGCCAGCAGCTCGGCCGGGGAGGACGGATCGTCCGGGGAGCTGTTTTTT.